The subject of this entry is one T cell receptor (beta chain). Its antigen is currently unknown. The V gene lost 1 base and the J gene lost 3 bases, with 7 bases spanning the gap. The CDR3 contains 14 residues. Germline CDR1 reads SGHTA; CDR2 reads FQGNSA. These data originate in a study of T cells after yellow fever vaccination. Overall study findings and caveats: CD4 and CD8 compartments shared a small share of clonotypes, likely from convergent recombination. Clones from primary vaccination mostly reappeared after the booster (roughly 97% CD4, about 88% CD8). A faster peak, day 5 versus 15, was reached by the weaker secondary response.

They built TCR cDNA with 5'RACE template switching, a step that put in a universal primer site and UMIs. MiXCR, run by TCRdb on the 5' RACE reads, gives a single entry per CDR3 protein. In the table there are 200,000 or so distinct CDR3 sequences, 5.5% to 8.5% of which are singletons. The rearrangement uses TRBV7-2 and TRBJ2-1; D is ambiguous. The TCR sequence derives from a man in his thirties or forties who received the YFV17D yellow fever vaccine. The sequencing used CD4+ T cells sorted from PBMCs, collected on the day of the yellow fever booster vaccination. The CDR3 is CASSLGDGYNEQFF. The CDR3 DNA reads TGTGCCAGCAGCTTAGGTGACGGCTACAATGAGCAGTTCTTC.